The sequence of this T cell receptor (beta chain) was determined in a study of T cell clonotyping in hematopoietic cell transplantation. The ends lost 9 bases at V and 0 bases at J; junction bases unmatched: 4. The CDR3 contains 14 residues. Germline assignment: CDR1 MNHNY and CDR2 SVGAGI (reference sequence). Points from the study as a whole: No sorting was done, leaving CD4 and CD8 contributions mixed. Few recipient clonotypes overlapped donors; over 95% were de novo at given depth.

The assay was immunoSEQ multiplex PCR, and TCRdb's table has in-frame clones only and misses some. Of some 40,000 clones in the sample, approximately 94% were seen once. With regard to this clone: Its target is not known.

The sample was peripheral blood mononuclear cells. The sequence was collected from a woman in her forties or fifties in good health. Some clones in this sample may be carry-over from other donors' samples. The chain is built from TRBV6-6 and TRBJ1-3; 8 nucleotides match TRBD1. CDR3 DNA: TGTGCCAGTAACAGGGGGAGCTCTGGAAACACCATATATTTT. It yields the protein CASNRGSSGNTIYF.